Listed below are T cell receptor beta chains from one sample, sequenced in a study of cytomegalovirus exposure and HLA in healthy donors. The data were produced by immunoSEQ multiplex PCR, yet TCRdb's version contains in-frame clones alone and is incomplete. This table has about 110,000 clones, about nine tenths appearing once. Material: PBMCs. The receptors shown here come from a woman younger than 30 in good health and CMV-seronegative. The CDR3 runs from the conserved cysteine through the conserved F or W. The D gene is left open where the match is weak. Size is omitted from some rows. Given values are once, few, many or a class for expanded clones.

>TRBD2|TRBJ2-1|NA|TRBV28
TGTGCCAGTCCTAGTACTAGCGGGATCTACAATGAGCAGTTCTTC
CASPSTSGIYNEQFF
>TRBD2|TRBJ2-1|NA|TRBV6-1
TGTGCCAGCTCCCTAGCGGCATCCTACAATGAGCAGTTCTTC
CASSLAASYNEQFF
>NA|TRBJ2-7|NA|TRBV28
TGTGCCAGCGAAACCCCAGGGGCACTTGTCGAGCAGTACTTC
CASETPGALVEQYF
>NA|TRBJ1-2|NA|TRBV2
TGTGCCAGCAAACCAGGGCACTATGGCTACACCTTC
CASKPGHYGYTF
>NA|TRBJ2-2|once|TRBV5-1
TGCGCCACCAGCCTCACAGGGATGAACACCGGGGAGCTGTTTTTT
CATSLTGMNTGELFF
>TRBD1|TRBJ1-6|NA|TRBV30
TGTGCCTGGGCCGGACAGGGGTCGTCACCCCTCCACTTT
CAWAGQGSSPLHF
>TRBD1|TRBJ1-2|NA|TRBV15
TGTGCCACCAGTTTTGGGACAGGGGGCGATCTTTATGGCTACACCTTC
CATSFGTGGDLYGYTF
>NA|TRBJ1-1|NA|TRBV6-1
TGTGCCAGCAGTAAAAGGGAGGGGGCTTTCTTT
CASSKREGAFF
>TRBD2|TRBJ2-7|NA|TRBV27
TGTGCCAGCAGTGCCCAACTAGCGCTACACTACGAGCAGTACTTC
CASSAQLALHYEQYF
>TRBD2|TRBJ2-7|NA|TRBV4-3
TGCGCCAGCAGCCAAGAGGCAGCGGGAGGGCCGGAGCAGTACTTC
CASSQEAAGGPEQYF
>NA|TRBJ1-3|NA|TRBV9
TGTGCCAGCAGCGTAGAATCAGGAAACACCATATATTTT
CASSVESGNTIYF
>TRBD1|TRBJ2-1|NA|TRBV29-1
TGCAGCGTTGAAGGGACGAGGACAGGTTACAATGAGCAGTTCTTC
CSVEGTRTGYNEQFF
>NA|TRBJ2-3|NA|TRBV20-1
TGCAGTGCTGGAGAAGCGCATACGCAGTATTTT
CSAGEAHTQYF
>TRBD1|TRBJ2-7|few|TRBV7-7
TGTGCCAGCAGCCGGGGGACAGGGAATAAGCAGTACTTC
CASSRGTGNKQYF
>NA|TRBJ1-5|NA|TRBV5-8
TGTGCCAGCAGCCCGGTCGAGCGGGGACTAAATCAGCCCCAGCATTTT
CASSPVERGLNQPQHF
>TRBD1|TRBJ1-5|NA|TRBV11-3
TGTGCCAGCAGCACCGACAGGGGGCCAACGGATCAGCCCCAGCATTTT
CASSTDRGPTDQPQHF
>NA|TRBJ2-2|NA|TRBV9
TGTGCCAGCAGCGTAGACGGGGACTACACCGGGGAGCTGTTTTTT
CASSVDGDYTGELFF
>TRBD2|TRBJ2-3|once|TRBV2
TGTGCCAGCAGTGACGGACTAGCTGTTAGCACAGATACGCAGTATTTT
CASSDGLAVSTDTQYF